The present entry profiles one T cell receptor beta chain with its context. No antigen is known for it. The data originate from a study of cytomegalovirus exposure and HLA in healthy donors. The overall study: The 550 to 800 first-cohort repertoires and the 130 or so validation repertoires shared the same platform, a later analysis reported. Study-wide findings and caveats: Some TCR beta chains (roughly 150 of them) were listed as cytomegalovirus-associated. Within the 120 or so validation repertoires, first-cohort TCR clusters tended to co-occur, according to a later analysis.

Sequencing was performed with immunoSEQ multiplex PCR; in TCRdb, only in-frame clones are kept and a portion is missing. The table shows around 150,000 clones, with about 90% occurring only once. V lost 3 bases and J 2 bases, leaving 7 bases between the germline ends. CDR1 and CDR2 from the germline V gene are SQVTM and ANQGSEA. The CDR3 covers 12 residues. The chain carries TRBV29-1 and TRBJ1-2; D gene uncertain. This TCR came from a woman aged 18-29 years in good health and CMV-seropositive. The sample comprised PBMCs. As DNA, the CDR3 is TGCAGCGTTGAGGTCAGGAACTATGGCTACACCTTC. Translating it yields CSVEVRNYGYTF.